The next 3 T cell receptor beta chains were all read from a single sample in a study of identical twins. TCRdb used MiXCR to reprocess the 5' RACE reads, holding one entry per CDR3 protein. The data hold 1.5 million to 2 million distinct CDR3 sequences, with under 35% observed a single time. Sequencing was carried out using cord blood. Receptors were obtained from a newborn girl in good health.

There are a few counts of this clonotype. The J gene is TRBJ2-7, the V gene TRBV20-1; a weak D match, TRBD2 (5 bases). CDR3 length: 15 residues. V was shortened by 3 bases and J by 4 bases, with 19 bases between the two germline ends. CDR1 is DFQATT and CDR2 is SNEGSKA in the germline V gene (reference sequence). CDR3 DNA sequence: TGCAGTGCTAGGTCGGAGGCCAAAGGGCTTTACGAGCAGTACTTC. Translation gives CSARSEAKGLYEQYF.

Remarks on this clonotype: Germline is not matched at one junction end, which may reflect a read error. The chain recombines TRBV20-1 with TRBJ1-5; D remains ambiguous. The CDR3 totals 15 residues. The germline gives CDR1 DFQATT, CDR2 SNEGSKA (reference sequence). The CDR3 here is CSASLGFPQDQPQRF. CDR3 sequence (DNA): TGCAGTGCTAGCTTGGGTTTCCCCCAGGATCAGCCCCAGCGTTTT.

The V gene is TRBV11-2, the J gene TRBJ1-1; D uncertain. Germline lookup yields CDR1 SGHAT and CDR2 FQNNGV. This CDR3 region has 13 residues. V dropped 5 bases and J dropped 1 base, with 8 bases sitting between them. The CDR3 coding sequence is TGTGCCAGCAGCCCCTTGAAGAACACTGAAGCTTTCTTT. It yields the protein CASSPLKNTEAFF.